One sample yielded the 13 T cell receptor beta chains listed below, sequenced in a study of cytomegalovirus exposure and HLA in healthy donors. Vbeta (60) and Jbeta (13) primers were used in the PCR. Libraries were prepared by immunoSEQ multiplex PCR; TCRdb keeps only in-frame clonotypes and omits some of them. Seen here are some 140,000 clones, roughly 80% observed once, and the top ten hold about 7.5%. Material: PBMCs. The receptors here all came from a woman aged 45 to 65 in good health and CMV-seropositive.

In its sample, this clone was seen once. The chain is built from TRBV4-2 and TRBJ2-2, with TRBD2 matching over 11 bases. This CDR3 comprises 20 residues. V trimming: 0 bases; J trimming: 6 bases; junction bases outside the gene matches: 15. Germline CDR1 LGHNA, CDR2 YNFKEQ. The CDR3 nucleotides are TGTGCCAGCAGCCAAGACCCAGGGAGGGCTAGCGGGAGGAGGGCCGGGGAGCTGTTTTTT. Amino acids: CASSQDPGRASGRRAGELFF.

J is TRBJ1-2 and V is TRBV2; tentatively, D is TRBD1 (6 bases). This CDR3 contains 14 residues. V lost 8 bases and J 4 bases, leaving 17 bases between the germline ends. Germline V gives CDR1 SNHLY, CDR2 FYNNEI. CDR3 sequence reads: CASGLVGGGYGYTF. The CDR3 region has the DNA TGTGCCAGCGGTCTCGTTGGGGGCGGCTATGGCTACACCTTC.

Worth noting for this clone: Other DNA sequences in this specimen translate into the identical CDR3. The chain combines TRBV11-3 with TRBJ2-7; 8 nucleotides match TRBD1. The CDR3 consists of 15 residues. With V trimmed by 5 bases and J by 4 bases, 10 bases remained unmatched. Germline-derived CDR1 and CDR2 are SGHNT and YENEEA. The CDR3 nucleotides are TGTGCCAGCAGCCCAGGACAGGGAATAGGATACGAGCAGTACTTC. This sequence encodes CASSPGQGIGYEQYF.

For this clone: Other DNA sequences of this sample code for an identical CDR3. The chain combines TRBV4-3 with TRBJ1-2; no firm D call. Germline CDR1 LGHNA, CDR2 YSLEER. V was trimmed by 0 bases and J by 5 bases, leaving 16 bases between them. This CDR3 has 16 amino acids. The CDR3 is CASSQESHDEVYGYTF. CDR3 DNA sequence: TGCGCCAGCAGCCAAGAGTCCCACGACGAGGTTTATGGCTACACCTTC.

The chain has TRBV4-1 and TRBJ2-3; 11 bases are a match to TRBD2. Germline V gene sequence: CDR1 MGHRA, CDR2 YSYEKL. The J segment lost 6 bases and the V segment lost 3 bases, leaving 5 bases of the junction unmatched. The CDR3 loop spans 15 amino acids. CDR3 loop: CASSQLAGGIDTQYF. The CDR3 DNA reads TGCGCCAGCAGCCAGTTAGCGGGAGGGATCGATACGCAGTATTTT.

The chain employs TRBV5-1 and TRBJ1-2; 8 bases agree with TRBD1. Germline V gives CDR1 SGHRS, CDR2 YFSETQ. The CDR3 spans 14 residues. Trimming cost V 0 bases and J 2 bases; bases outside gene matches: 0. In nucleotides, the CDR3 is TGCGCCAGCAGCTTGGACAGGGGGAACTATGGCTACACCTTC. Translation gives CASSLDRGNYGYTF.

The chain has TRBV7-9 and TRBJ2-4, with TRBD1 matching over 8 bases. This CDR3 has 16 amino acids. Looked up from germline, CDR1 is SEHNR and CDR2 is FQNEAQ (reference sequence). V shed 4 bases and J 8 bases; nucleotides not matched to a gene: 13. The CDR3 region has the DNA TGTGCCAGCAGCTCCCCCGGTGGTTCAGGGGGCTACATTCAGTACTTC. Protein sequence: CASSSPGGSGGYIQYF.

The chain is built from TRBV18 and TRBJ2-1; 8 bases line up with TRBD1. With V trimmed by 7 bases and J by 2 bases, 4 bases remained unmatched. The CDR3 sequence is 14 residues long. From germline, CDR1 is KGHSH and CDR2 LQKENI. For the CDR3, the DNA is TGTGCCAGCTTAACGGACAGGGCCTACAATGAGCAGTTCTTC. Amino acids: CASLTDRAYNEQFF.

The J gene is TRBJ1-1, the V gene TRBV28; 7 nucleotides align to TRBD1. Germline V gene data show CDR1 as MDHEN and CDR2 as SYDVKM. The CDR3 has 16 amino acids. V shed 5 bases, J shed 0 bases, and the junction held 9 bases outside the gene matches. The CDR3 DNA sequence: TGTGCCAGCAGTGGAACAGGGGAAAACATGAACACTGAAGCTTTCTTT. The encoded protein is CASSGTGENMNTEAFF.

On this clone: Mismatch with germline at one junction end may stem from a read error. J is TRBJ2-1 and V is TRBV7-9; D is possibly TRBD2 (7 bases). Germline V gene sequence: CDR1 SEHNR, CDR2 FQNEAQ (reference sequence). The CDR3 runs 17 residues. In nucleotides, the CDR3 is TGTTCCAGCAGCTCCCCTACGAGGGGGGGCATCTACAATGAGCAGTTCTTC. Translation gives CSSSSPTRGGIYNEQFF.

The CDR3 DNA reads as TGTGCCAGCAGCAAGGACAGATATTTCACCGGGGAGCTGTTTTTT. Translating it yields CASSKDRYFTGELFF. V gene TRBV27 combines with J gene TRBJ2-2; TRBD1 might be the D (6 bases). Germline CDR1 MNHEY, CDR2 SMNVEV (reference sequence). The CDR3 contains 15 residues. With 6 bases removed from V and 4 bases from J, the gap between germline ends came to 15 bases.

This chain joins TRBV5-1 and TRBJ2-5; 11 bases agree with TRBD1. The CDR3 consists of 16 residues. The V and J ends lost 0 bases and 5 bases, in that order; junction bases with no gene match: 6. Germline V gene lookup returns CDR1 SGHRS and CDR2 YFSETQ. The DNA of the CDR3 is TGCGCCAGCAGCTTGGCCGACGGGACAGGGGGGGAGACCCAGTACTTC. It codes for CASSLADGTGGETQYF.

This sequence joins TRBV6-5 and TRBJ1-2; D perhaps matches TRBD1 (5 bases). Trimming shortened V by 7 bases and J by 5 bases, and 17 bases separated the two germline ends. Germline V lookup: CDR1 MNHEY, CDR2 SVGAGI. The CDR3 is 14 amino acids. In nucleotides, the CDR3 is TGTGCCAGCATCCCGACCCCGACAGCATATGGCTACACCTTC. Residues: CASIPTPTAYGYTF.